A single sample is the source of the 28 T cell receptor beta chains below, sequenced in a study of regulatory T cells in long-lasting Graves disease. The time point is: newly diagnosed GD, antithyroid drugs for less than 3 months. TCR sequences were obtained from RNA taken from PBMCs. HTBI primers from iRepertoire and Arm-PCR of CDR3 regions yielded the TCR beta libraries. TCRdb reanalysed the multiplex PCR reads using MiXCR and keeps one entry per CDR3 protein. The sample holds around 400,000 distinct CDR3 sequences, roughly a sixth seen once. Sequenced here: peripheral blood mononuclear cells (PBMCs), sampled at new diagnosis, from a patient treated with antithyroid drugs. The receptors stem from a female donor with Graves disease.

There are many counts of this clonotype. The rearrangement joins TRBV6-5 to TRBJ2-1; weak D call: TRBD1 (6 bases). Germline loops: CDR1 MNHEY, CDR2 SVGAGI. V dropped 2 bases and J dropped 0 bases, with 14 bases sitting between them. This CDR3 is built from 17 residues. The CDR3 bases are TGTGCCAGCAGTTACCTTACAGGGAGAGGCTCCTACAATGAGCAGTTCTTC. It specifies CASSYLTGRGSYNEQFF.

Written as DNA, the CDR3 is TGTGCCAGCTCAGGAGGGAGGGACAATGAGCAGTTCTTC. It codes for CASSGGRDNEQFF. The chain has TRBV18 and TRBJ2-1, with 7 positions matching TRBD2. This CDR3 has 13 amino acids. The V and J ends lost 5 bases and 5 bases, in that order; junction bases with no gene match: 3. Germline values: CDR1 KGHSH, CDR2 LQKENI.

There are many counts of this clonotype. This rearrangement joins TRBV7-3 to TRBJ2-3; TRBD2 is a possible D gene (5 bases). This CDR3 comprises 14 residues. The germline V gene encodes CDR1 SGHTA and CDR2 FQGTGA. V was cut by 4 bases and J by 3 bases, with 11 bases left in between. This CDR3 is CASSSARVTDTQYF. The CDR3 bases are TGTGCCAGCAGCTCCGCGAGGGTGACAGATACGCAGTATTTT.

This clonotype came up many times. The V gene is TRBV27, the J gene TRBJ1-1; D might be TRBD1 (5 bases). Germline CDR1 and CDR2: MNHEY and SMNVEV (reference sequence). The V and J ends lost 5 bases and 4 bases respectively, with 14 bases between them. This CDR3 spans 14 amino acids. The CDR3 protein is CASSPNRGTTEAFF. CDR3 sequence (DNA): TGTGCCAGCAGTCCCAACCGGGGGACCACTGAAGCTTTCTTT.

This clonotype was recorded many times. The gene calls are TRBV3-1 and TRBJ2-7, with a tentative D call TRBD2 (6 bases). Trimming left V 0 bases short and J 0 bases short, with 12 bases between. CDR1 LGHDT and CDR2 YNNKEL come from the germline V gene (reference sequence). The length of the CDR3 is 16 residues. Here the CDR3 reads CASSQDAGTYSYEQYF. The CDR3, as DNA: TGTGCCAGCAGCCAAGATGCTGGGACTTACTCCTACGAGCAGTACTTC.

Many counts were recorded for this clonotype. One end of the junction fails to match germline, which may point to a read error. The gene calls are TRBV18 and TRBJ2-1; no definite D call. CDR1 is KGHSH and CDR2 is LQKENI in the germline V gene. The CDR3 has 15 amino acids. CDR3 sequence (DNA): TGTACCAGCTCACCAAGCCTCGACTCCTACAATGAGCAGTTCTTC. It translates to CTSSPSLDSYNEQFF.

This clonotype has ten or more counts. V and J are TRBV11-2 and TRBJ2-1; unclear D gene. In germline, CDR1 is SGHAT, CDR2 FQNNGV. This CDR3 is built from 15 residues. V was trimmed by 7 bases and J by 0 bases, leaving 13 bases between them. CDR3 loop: CASTPRARSYNEQFF. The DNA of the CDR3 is TGTGCCAGCACCCCGCGCGCCCGCTCCTACAATGAGCAGTTCTTC.

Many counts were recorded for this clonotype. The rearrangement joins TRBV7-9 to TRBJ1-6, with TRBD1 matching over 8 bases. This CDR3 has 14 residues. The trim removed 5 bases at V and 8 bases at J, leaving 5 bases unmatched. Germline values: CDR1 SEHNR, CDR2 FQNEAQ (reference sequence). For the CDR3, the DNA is TGTGCCAGCAGCCGGGCAGGGGGCGATTCACCCCTCCACTTT. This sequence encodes CASSRAGGDSPLHF.

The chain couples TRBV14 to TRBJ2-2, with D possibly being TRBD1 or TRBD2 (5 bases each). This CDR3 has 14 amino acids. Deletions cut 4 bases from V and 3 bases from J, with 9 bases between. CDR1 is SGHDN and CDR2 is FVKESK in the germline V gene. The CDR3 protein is CASSPLGDTGELFF. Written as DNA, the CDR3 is TGTGCCAGCAGCCCCCTGGGGGACACCGGGGAGCTGTTTTTT. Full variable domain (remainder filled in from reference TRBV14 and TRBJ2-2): EAGVTQFPSHSVIEKGQTVTLRCDPISGHDNLYWYRRVMGKEIKFLLHFVKESKQDESGMPNNRFLAERTGGTYSTLKVQPAELEDSGVYFCASSPLGDTGELFFGEGSRLTVL.

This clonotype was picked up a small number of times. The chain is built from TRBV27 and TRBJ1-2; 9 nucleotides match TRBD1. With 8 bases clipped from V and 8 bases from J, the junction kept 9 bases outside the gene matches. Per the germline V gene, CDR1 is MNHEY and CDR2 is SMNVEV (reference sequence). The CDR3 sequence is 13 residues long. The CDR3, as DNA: TGTGCCAGCCGGACAGGGGACGTCTTAGGCTACACCTTC. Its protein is CASRTGDVLGYTF.

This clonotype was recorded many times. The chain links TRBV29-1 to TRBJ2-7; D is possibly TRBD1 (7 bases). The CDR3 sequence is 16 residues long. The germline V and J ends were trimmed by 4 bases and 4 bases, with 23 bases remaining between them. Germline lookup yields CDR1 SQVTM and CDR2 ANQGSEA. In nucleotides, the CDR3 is TGCAGCGTTGTAGGGGATCTACAGGGGAGGATTTACGAGCAGTACTTC. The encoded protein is CSVVGDLQGRIYEQYF.

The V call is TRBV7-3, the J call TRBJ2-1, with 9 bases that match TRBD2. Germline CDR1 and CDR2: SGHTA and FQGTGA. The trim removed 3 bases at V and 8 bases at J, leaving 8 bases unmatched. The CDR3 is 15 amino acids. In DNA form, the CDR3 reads TGTGCCAGCAGCTTCATAGCGGGGGATTTTGATGAGCAGTTCTTC. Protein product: CASSFIAGDFDEQFF.

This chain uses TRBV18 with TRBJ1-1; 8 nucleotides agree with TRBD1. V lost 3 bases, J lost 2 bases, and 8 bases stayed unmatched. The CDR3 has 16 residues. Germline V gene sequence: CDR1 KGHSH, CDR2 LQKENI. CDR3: CASSPLDRVRNTEAFF. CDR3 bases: TGTGCCAGCTCACCCCTGGACAGGGTAAGAAACACTGAAGCTTTCTTT. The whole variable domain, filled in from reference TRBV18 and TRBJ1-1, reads NAGVMQNPRHLVRRRGQEARLRCSPMKGHSHVYWYRQLPEEGLKFMVYLQKENIIDESGMPKERFSAEFPKEGPSILRIQQVVRGDSAAYFCASSPLDRVRNTEAFFGQGTRLTVV.

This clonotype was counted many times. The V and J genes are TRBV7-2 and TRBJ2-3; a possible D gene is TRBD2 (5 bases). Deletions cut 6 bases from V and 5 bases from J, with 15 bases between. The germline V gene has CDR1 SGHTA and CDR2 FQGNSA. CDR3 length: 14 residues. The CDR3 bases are TGTGCCAGCAGTTCAAGGGTCGGAGGAGATACGCAGTATTTT. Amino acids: CASSSRVGGDTQYF.

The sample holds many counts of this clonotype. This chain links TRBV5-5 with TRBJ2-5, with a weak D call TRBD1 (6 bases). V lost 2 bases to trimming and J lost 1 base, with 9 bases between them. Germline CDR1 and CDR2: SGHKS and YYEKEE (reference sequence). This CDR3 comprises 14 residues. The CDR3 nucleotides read TGTGCCAGCAGCTTACTACAGGGCCAAGAGACCCAGTACTTC. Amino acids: CASSLLQGQETQYF.

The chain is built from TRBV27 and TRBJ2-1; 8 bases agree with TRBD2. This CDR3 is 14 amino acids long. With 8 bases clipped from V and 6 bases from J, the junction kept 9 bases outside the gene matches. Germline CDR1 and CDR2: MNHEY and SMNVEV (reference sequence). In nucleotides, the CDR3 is TGTGCCAGCGGAGCGGGAGCTCGTCTCAATGAGCAGTTCTTC. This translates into CASGAGARLNEQFF.

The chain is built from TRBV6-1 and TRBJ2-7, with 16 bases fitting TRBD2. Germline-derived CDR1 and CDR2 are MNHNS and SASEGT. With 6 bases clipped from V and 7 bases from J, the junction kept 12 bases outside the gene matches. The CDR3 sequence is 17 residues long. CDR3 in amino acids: CASSEPGLAGGGDEQYF. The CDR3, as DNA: TGTGCCAGCAGCGAACCGGGACTAGCGGGGGGGGGGGATGAGCAGTACTTC.

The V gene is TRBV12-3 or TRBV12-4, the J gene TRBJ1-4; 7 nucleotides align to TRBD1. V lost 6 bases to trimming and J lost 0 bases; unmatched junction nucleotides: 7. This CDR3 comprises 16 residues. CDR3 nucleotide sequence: TGTGCCAGCAGAGGCAACAGGGGAGCAACTAATGAAAAACTGTTTTTT. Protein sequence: CASRGNRGATNEKLFF.

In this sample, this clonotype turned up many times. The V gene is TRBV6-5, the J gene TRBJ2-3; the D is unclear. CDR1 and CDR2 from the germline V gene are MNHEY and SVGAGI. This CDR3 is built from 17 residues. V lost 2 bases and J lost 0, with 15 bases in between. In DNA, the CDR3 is TGTGCCAGCAGTTACCGTCCACAGCACCCTAGCACAGATACGCAGTATTTT. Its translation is CASSYRPQHPSTDTQYF.

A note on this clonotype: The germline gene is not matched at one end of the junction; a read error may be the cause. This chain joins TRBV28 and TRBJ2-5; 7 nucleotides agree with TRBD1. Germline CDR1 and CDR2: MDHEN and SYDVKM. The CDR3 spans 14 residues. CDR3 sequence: CASTLQGIQETQYF. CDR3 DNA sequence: TGTGCCAGCACTTTACAGGGGATCCAAGAGACCCAGTACTTC.

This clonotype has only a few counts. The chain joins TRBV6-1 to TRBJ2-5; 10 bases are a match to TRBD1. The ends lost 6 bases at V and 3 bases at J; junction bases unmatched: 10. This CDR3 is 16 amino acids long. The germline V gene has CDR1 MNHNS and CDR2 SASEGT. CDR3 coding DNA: TGTGCCAGCAGACATACCCTCGGGACAGGGGAAGAGACCCAGTACTTC. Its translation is CASRHTLGTGEETQYF.

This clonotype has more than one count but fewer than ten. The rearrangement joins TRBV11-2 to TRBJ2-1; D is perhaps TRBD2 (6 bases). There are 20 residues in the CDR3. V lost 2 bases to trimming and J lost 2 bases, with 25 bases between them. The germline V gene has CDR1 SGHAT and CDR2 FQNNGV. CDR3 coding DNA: TGTGCCAGCAGCTTAACGCGGGTGGGGCAAACTAGCTCCCCCTACAATGAGCAGTTCTTC. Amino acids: CASSLTRVGQTSSPYNEQFF.

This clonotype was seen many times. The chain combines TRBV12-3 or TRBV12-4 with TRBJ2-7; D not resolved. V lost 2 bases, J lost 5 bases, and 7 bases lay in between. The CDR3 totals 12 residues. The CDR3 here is CASSLMKNEQYF. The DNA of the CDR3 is TGTGCCAGCAGTTTAATGAAAAACGAGCAGTACTTC.

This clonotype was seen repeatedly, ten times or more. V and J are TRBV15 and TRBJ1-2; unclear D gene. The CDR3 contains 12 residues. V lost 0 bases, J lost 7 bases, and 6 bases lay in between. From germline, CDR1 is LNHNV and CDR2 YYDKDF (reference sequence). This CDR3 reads CATSRDQGGYTF. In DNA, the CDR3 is TGTGCCACCAGCAGAGATCAAGGTGGCTACACCTTC.

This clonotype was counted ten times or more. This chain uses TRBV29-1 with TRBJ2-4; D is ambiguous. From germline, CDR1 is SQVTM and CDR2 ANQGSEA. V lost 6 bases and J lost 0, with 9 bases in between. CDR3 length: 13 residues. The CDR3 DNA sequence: TGCAGCGTGGGTGTTCTAGCCAAAAACATTCAGTACTTC. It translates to CSVGVLAKNIQYF.

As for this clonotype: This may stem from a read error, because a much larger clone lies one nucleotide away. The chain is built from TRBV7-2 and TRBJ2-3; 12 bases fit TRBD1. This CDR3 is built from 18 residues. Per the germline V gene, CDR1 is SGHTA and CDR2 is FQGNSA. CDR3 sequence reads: CAGSPAVGTGGMLDTQYF. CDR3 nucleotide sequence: TGTGCCGGCAGCCCGGCCGTCGGGACAGGGGGCATGTTAGATACGCAGTATTTT.

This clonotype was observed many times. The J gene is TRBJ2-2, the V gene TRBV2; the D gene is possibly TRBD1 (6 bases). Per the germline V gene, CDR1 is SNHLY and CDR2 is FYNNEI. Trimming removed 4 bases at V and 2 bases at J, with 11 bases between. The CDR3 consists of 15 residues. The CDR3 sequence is CASSGTASNTGELFF. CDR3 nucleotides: TGTGCCAGCAGTGGGACAGCCTCTAACACCGGGGAGCTGTTTTTT.

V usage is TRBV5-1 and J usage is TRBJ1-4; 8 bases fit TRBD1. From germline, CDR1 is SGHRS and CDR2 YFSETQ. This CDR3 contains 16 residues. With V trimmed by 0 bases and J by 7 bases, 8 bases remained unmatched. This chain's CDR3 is CASSLGGSDRGEKLFF. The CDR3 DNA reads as TGCGCCAGCAGCTTGGGGGGCTCCGACAGGGGTGAAAAACTGTTTTTT. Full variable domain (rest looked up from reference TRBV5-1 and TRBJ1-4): KAGVTQTPRYLIKTRGQQVTLSCSPISGHRSVSWYQQTPGQGLQFLFEYFSETQRNKGNFPGRFSGRQFSNSRSEMNVSTLELGDSALYLCASSLGGSDRGEKLFFGSGTQLSVL.